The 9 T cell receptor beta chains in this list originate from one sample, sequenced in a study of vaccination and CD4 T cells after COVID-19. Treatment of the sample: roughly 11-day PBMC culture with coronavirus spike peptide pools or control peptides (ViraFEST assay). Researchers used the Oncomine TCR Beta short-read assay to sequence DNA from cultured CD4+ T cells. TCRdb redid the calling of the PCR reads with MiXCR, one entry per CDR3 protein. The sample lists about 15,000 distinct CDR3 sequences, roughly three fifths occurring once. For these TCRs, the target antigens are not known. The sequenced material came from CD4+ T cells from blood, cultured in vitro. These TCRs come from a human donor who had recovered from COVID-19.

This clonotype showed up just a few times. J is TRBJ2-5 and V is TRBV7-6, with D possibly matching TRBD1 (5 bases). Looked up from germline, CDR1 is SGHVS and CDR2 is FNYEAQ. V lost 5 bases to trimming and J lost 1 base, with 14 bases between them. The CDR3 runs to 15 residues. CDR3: CASSPLATGQETQYF. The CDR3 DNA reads TGTGCCAGCAGCCCACTTGCCACAGGCCAAGAGACCCAGTACTTC.

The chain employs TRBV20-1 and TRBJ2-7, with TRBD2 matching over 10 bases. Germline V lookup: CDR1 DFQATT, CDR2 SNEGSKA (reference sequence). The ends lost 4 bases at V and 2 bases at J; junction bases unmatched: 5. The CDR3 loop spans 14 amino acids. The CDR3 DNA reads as TGCAGTGCTAAGATAGCGGGAGGAGCCTACGAGCAGTACTTC. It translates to CSAKIAGGAYEQYF.

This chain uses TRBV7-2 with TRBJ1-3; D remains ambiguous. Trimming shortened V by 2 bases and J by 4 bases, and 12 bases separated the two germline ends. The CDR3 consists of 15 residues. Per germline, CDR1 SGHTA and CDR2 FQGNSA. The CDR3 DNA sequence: TGTGCCAGCAGCTTAAGTCCGGGGTCCGGAAACACCATATATTTT. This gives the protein CASSLSPGSGNTIYF.

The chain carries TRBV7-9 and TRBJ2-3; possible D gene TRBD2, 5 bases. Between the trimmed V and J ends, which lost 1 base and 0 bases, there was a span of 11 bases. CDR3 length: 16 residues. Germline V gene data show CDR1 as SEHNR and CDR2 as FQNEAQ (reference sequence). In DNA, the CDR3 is TGTGCCAGCAGCTTAGTTCAATGGACTAGCACAGATACGCAGTATTTT. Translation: CASSLVQWTSTDTQYF.

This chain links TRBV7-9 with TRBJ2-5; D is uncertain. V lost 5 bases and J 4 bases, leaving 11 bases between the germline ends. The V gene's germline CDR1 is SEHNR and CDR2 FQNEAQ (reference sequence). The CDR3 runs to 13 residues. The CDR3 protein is CASSPPAGETQYF. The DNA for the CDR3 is TGTGCCAGCAGCCCCCCAGCTGGAGAGACCCAGTACTTC. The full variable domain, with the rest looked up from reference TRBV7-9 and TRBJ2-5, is DTGVSQNPRHKITKRGQNVTFRCDPISEHNRLYWYRQTLGQGPEFLTYFQNEAQLEKSRLLSDRFSAERPKGSFSTLEIQRTEQGDSAMYLCASSPPAGETQYFGPGTRLLVL.

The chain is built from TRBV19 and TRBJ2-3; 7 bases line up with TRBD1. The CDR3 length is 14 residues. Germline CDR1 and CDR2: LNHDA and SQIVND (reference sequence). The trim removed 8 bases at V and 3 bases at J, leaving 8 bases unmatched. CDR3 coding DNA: TGTGCCAGTCAGCAAGGCAGGGGGACAGATACGCAGTATTTT. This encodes CASQQGRGTDTQYF.

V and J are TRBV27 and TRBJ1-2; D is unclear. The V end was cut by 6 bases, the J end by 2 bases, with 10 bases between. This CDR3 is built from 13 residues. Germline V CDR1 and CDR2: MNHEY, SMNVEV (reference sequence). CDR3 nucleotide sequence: TGTGCCAGCAGGGGCAAGGCCAACTATGGCTACACCTTC. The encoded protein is CASRGKANYGYTF.

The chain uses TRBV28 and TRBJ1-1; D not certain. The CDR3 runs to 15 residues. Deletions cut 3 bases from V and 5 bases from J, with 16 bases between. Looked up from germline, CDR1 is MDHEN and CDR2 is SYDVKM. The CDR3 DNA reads TGTGCCAGCAGTTTGGGTGGCTCATCGTGGACTGAAGCTTTCTTT. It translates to CASSLGGSSWTEAFF.

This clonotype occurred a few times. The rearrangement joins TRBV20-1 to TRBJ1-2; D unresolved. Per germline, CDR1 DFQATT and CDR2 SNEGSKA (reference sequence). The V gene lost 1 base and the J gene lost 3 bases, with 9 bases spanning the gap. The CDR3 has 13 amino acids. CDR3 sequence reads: CSARVNLHYGYTF. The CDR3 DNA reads TGCAGTGCTAGAGTGAACCTCCACTATGGCTACACCTTC.